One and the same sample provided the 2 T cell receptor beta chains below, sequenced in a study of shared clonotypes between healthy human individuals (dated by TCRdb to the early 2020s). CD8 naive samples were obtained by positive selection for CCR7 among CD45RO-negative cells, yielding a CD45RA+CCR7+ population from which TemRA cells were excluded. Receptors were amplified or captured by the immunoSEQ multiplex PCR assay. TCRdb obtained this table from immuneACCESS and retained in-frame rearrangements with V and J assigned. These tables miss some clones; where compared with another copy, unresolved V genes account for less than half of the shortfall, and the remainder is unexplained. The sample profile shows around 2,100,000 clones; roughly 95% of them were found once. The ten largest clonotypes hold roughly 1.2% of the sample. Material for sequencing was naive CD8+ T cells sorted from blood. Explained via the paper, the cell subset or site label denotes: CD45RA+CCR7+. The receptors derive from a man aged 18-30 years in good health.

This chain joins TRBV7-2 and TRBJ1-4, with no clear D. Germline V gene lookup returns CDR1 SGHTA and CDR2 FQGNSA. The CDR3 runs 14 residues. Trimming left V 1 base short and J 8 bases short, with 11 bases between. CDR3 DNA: TGTGCCAGCAGCTTAGAGACGTTCAGCGAAAAACTGTTTTTT. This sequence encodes CASSLETFSEKLFF. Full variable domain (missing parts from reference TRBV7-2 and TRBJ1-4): GAGVSQSPSNKVTEKGKDVELRCDPISGHTALYWYRQSLGQGLEFLIYFQGNSAPDKSGLPSDRFSAERTGGSVSTLTIQRTQQEDSAVYLCASSLETFSEKLFFGSGTQLSVL.

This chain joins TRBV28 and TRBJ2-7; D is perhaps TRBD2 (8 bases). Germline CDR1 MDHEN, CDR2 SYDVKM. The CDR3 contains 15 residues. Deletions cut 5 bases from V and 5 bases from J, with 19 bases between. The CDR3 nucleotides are TGTGCCAGCAGTCCCCCGGGAGGGGGCATCGACGAGCAGTACTTC. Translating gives CASSPPGGGIDEQYF.